The T cell receptor beta chain under discussion was sequenced for a study of shared clonotypes between healthy human individuals. Study-wide background: Aged 18 to 49, the donors were a couple of women and a few men. Broader study findings: Around 4.7% of naive CD4 clonotypes were shared across a few donors. The sampled material consisted only of blood, and tissue repertoires are likely to differ. Memory subsets had estimated richness that was generally smaller than that of naive subsets.

In the naive CD8 group, cells lacked CD45RO and were positively selected for CCR7, so terminally differentiated effector memory CD45RA+ cells were left out. Using immunoSEQ multiplex PCR, the repertoire was profiled, and TCRdb retains in-frame clones only, with some absent. The sample lists about 2 million clones; approximately 94% were seen once. Concerning this clone itself: Its antigen is unknown.

The J segment lost 3 bases and the V segment lost 0 bases, leaving 2 bases of the junction unmatched. CDR3 length equals 15 residues. Germline values: CDR1 MNHEY, CDR2 SVGAGI. This clonotype originated in a man between 18 and 29 years old in good health. This sequence joins TRBV6-5 and TRBJ1-2, with TRBD1 identical over 9 bases. Input material: naive CD8+ T cells sorted from blood. This CDR3 reads CASSYSDRGDYGYTF. CDR3 coding DNA: TGTGCCAGCAGTTACTCGGACAGGGGCGACTATGGCTACACCTTC.